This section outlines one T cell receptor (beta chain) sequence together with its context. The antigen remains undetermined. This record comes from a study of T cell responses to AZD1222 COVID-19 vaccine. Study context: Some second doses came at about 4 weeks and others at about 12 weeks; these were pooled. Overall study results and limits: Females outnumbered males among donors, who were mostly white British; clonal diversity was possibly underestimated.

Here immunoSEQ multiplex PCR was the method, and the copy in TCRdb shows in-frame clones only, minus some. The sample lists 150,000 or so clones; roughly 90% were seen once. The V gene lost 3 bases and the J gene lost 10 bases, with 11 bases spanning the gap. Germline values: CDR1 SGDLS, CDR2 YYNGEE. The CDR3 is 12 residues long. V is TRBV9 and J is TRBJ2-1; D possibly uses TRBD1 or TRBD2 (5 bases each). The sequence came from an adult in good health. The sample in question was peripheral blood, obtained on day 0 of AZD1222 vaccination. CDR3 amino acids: CASSAGSGEQFF. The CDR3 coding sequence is TGTGCCAGCAGCGCGGGATCAGGGGAGCAGTTCTTC.